A selection of T cell receptor beta chains follows, all from one sample in a study of blood T cell repertoires in COVID-19. Libraries were prepared by immunoSEQ multiplex PCR; TCRdb keeps only in-frame clonotypes and omits some of them. The sample contains approximately 200,000 clones, around 85% of which appear only once. The sequenced material came from peripheral blood. The receptors come from an older person with COVID-19, enrolled during active disease. Both conserved end residues are part of each CDR3. D genes are given only for firm matches. Clone size is not always given. Where it is, it says once, few, many or a class for expanded clones.

NA	13	TRBV4-2	NA	TRBJ2-3	TGTGCCAGCAGCCAAGCTAGCATGGATACGCAGTATTTT	CASSQASMDTQYF
NA	14	TRBV2	TRBD2	TRBJ2-7	TGTGCCAGCAGAAACGCGGGAGGGCCACACGAGCAGTACTTC	CASRNAGGPHEQYF
once	15	TRBV5-1	NA	TRBJ2-3	TGCGCCAGCAGCACGACCCGCGGGGCAAGAGATACGCAGTATTTT	CASSTTRGARDTQYF
NA	14	TRBV5-6	NA	TRBJ1-2	TGTGCCAGCAGCCTACACTCAGGGTTTGGTGGCTACACCTTC	CASSLHSGFGGYTF
NA	13	TRBV2	NA	TRBJ1-5	TGTGCCAGCAGGGCAGGAACCCGTCAGCCCCAGCATTTT	CASRAGTRQPQHF
many	13	TRBV11-2	TRBD2	TRBJ2-7	TGTGCCAGCAGCTTCGGGGGGGCTGGCGAGCAGTACTTC	CASSFGGAGEQYF
NA	16	TRBV4-1	NA	TRBJ1-3	TGCGCCAGCAGCCAATTCTTCGGGACAATCCGAAACACCATATATTTT	CASSQFFGTIRNTIYF
NA	16	TRBV2	TRBD2	TRBJ2-6	TGTGCCAGCATGGGGCTGGGGAGGGTAGGGGCCAACGTCCTGACTTTC	CASMGLGRVGANVLTF
NA	17	TRBV4-1	NA	TRBJ2-3	TGCGCCAGCAGCCAAGAGCCCACACAGGGGAGGACTGTTACGCAGTATTTT	CASSQEPTQGRTVTQYF
once	14	TRBV19	NA	TRBJ2-2	TGTGCCAGTAATCGGGGGATTGACACCGGGGAGCTGTTTTTT	CASNRGIDTGELFF
NA	11	TRBV30	NA	TRBJ1-2	TGTGCCTGGAGCTCTGGGAGTAGCTACACCTTC	CAWSSGSSYTF
NA	15	TRBV7-9	TRBD1	TRBJ1-4	TGTGCCAGCAGGTCGACAGGGAGGCTCGGGGAAAAACTGTTTTTT	CASRSTGRLGEKLFF
NA	13	TRBV29-1	NA	TRBJ2-1	TGCAGCGTCCAATTGACTCATTTCAATGAGCAGTTCTTC	CSVQLTHFNEQFF
NA	13	TRBV7-2	NA	TRBJ2-5	TGTGCCAGCAGCTTAGCGATCGGAGAGACCCAGTACTTC	CASSLAIGETQYF
NA	15	TRBV7-9	TRBD2	TRBJ2-1	TGTGCCAGCAGCTTGACTAGCGGAGGAGTCAATGAGCAGTTCTTC	CASSLTSGGVNEQFF
NA	15	TRBV15	TRBD1	TRBJ1-6	TGTGCCACCAGCAGGGAGACAGGGGGCCATTCACCCCTCCACTTT	CATSRETGGHSPLHF
few	16	TRBV5-4	TRBD1	TRBJ1-2	TGTGCCAGCAGCTCTGGGGGACAGGGAGGGGTCGGTGGCTACACCTTC	CASSSGGQGGVGGYTF
NA	13	TRBV7-9	NA	TRBJ2-1	TGTGCCAGCAGCTCGCGGGGTGGCTATGAGCAGTTCTTC	CASSSRGGYEQFF
NA	13	TRBV2	NA	TRBJ2-5	TGTGCCAGCAGTGAACTAGAGGGCGGGACCCAGTACTTC	CASSELEGGTQYF
many	14	TRBV19	TRBD2	TRBJ2-7	TGTGCCTCCAACGCGGGGGGAGGCTCCTACGAGCAGTACTTC	CASNAGGGSYEQYF
NA	19	TRBV5-1	TRBD1	TRBJ2-7	TGCGCCAGCAGCTTGACCTGGGACAGGGCCCTCATCCCTATCTACGAGCAGTACTTC	CASSLTWDRALIPIYEQYF
once	15	TRBV7-3	TRBD2	TRBJ2-5	TGTGCCAGCAGCCGCCTAGCGGGGATCCAAGAGACCCAGTACTTC	CASSRLAGIQETQYF
medium-sized	16	TRBV4-1	NA	TRBJ1-2	TGCGCCAGCAGCCCCGCCTTCGGGGGGACCAACTATGGCTACACCTTC	CASSPAFGGTNYGYTF
NA	12	TRBV12-3/TRBV12-4	NA	TRBJ2-7	TGTGCCAGCAGTTTTGCAGGGTCCGAGCAGTACTTC	CASSFAGSEQYF
NA	15	TRBV6-5	TRBD1	TRBJ2-3	TGTGCCAGCAGTCCTAGGACAGGGCGCACAGATACGCAGTATTTT	CASSPRTGRTDTQYF
NA	16	TRBV4-1	TRBD1	TRBJ1-1	TGCGCCAGCAGCCCGACAGGGGTCCAACGGAACACTGAAGCTTTCTTT	CASSPTGVQRNTEAFF
NA	15	TRBV6-5	TRBD1	TRBJ2-1	TGTGCCAGCAGCCCACGAATGGGACAGGGCAATGAGCAGTTCTTC	CASSPRMGQGNEQFF
NA	13	TRBV19	TRBD1	TRBJ2-7	TGTGCCAGTACCACGGGACAGGGGGATCAGCAGTACTTC	CASTTGQGDQQYF